The 31 T cell receptor beta chains below were found in one sample sequenced in a study of blood T cell repertoires in COVID-19. The protocol was immunoSEQ multiplex PCR, while the TCRdb copy is restricted to in-frame clones and leaves out a portion. The sample yields 100,000 to 150,000 clones, less than 90% seen once. Sequencing was carried out using peripheral blood. These TCRs come from an older man who had recovered from COVID-19.

The rearrangement uses TRBV5-1 and TRBJ2-5, with D perhaps TRBD1 (5 bases). Deletions cut 7 bases from V and 5 bases from J, with 15 bases between. This CDR3 spans 13 amino acids. CDR1 is SGHRS and CDR2 is YFSETQ in the germline V gene. The CDR3 DNA reads TGCGCCAGCTGGCGGCAGGGCGTGGAGACCCAGTACTTC. Protein product: CASWRQGVETQYF.

This chain links TRBV5-1 with TRBJ1-6; D is perhaps TRBD1 (5 bases). Between the trimmed V and J ends, which lost 4 bases and 9 bases, there was a span of 17 bases. The germline V gene has CDR1 SGHRS and CDR2 YFSETQ. The CDR3 contains 15 residues. CDR3: CASSGDWQGGSPLHF. CDR3 DNA: TGCGCCAGCAGCGGGGATTGGCAGGGAGGTTCACCCCTCCACTTT.

This clone showed up just once. V usage is TRBV5-1 and J usage is TRBJ2-5; D may be TRBD2 (7 bases). The V and J ends lost 7 bases and 2 bases respectively, with 12 bases between them. Per germline, CDR1 SGHRS and CDR2 YFSETQ. CDR3 length: 13 amino acids. Here the CDR3 DNA reads TGCGCCAGCGGGGGGGGGCTTCAAGAGACCCAGTACTTC. Translation: CASGGGLQETQYF.

This chain uses TRBV5-8 with TRBJ1-2; D remains ambiguous. Trimming left V 0 bases short and J 4 bases short, with 10 bases between. Germline CDR1 and CDR2: SGHTS and YDEGEE. CDR3 size: 14 residues. CDR3 bases: TGTGCCAGCAGCTTGGGCGGGGATGGCTATGGCTACACCTTC. The encoded protein is CASSLGGDGYGYTF.

The chain recombines TRBV20-1 with TRBJ1-5, with TRBD1 identical over 12 bases. The CDR3 sequence is 15 residues long. Trimming cost V 6 bases and J 5 bases; bases outside gene matches: 8. From germline, CDR1 is DFQATT and CDR2 SNEGSKA (reference sequence). The DNA of the CDR3 is TGCAGTGCAAGTGGGGGACAGGGGGCTCATCAGCCCCAGCATTTT. Translating it yields CSASGGQGAHQPQHF.

V and J are TRBV6-4 and TRBJ1-5; a weak D match, TRBD1 (5 bases). With 5 bases removed from V and 7 bases from J, the gap between germline ends came to 15 bases. The germline V gene encodes CDR1 MRHNA and CDR2 SNTAGT. The CDR3 runs to 14 residues. The CDR3 loop reads CASSSQGGGQPQHF. DNA for the CDR3: TGTGCCAGCAGTTCTCAGGGAGGTGGCCAGCCCCAGCATTTT.

The gene calls are TRBV28 and TRBJ1-5, with D possibly being TRBD1 (5 bases). Germline V CDR1 and CDR2: MDHEN, SYDVKM. The length of the CDR3 is 15 residues. The germline V and J ends were trimmed by 6 bases and 2 bases, with 14 bases remaining between them. As DNA, the CDR3 is TGTGCCAGCAGCCCCGTAGCCAGGGGCAATCAGCCCCAGCATTTT. Its protein is CASSPVARGNQPQHF.

The table lists this clone with many counts. The V gene is TRBV5-1, the J gene TRBJ2-7, with D tentatively TRBD2 (6 bases). V lost 4 bases and J lost 0, with 11 bases in between. Germline V CDR1 and CDR2: SGHRS, YFSETQ. The CDR3 is 14 amino acids. In nucleotides, the CDR3 is TGCGCCAGCAGCCCGGACGGGAGCTCCTACGAGCAGTACTTC. Its translation is CASSPDGSSYEQYF.

The V call is TRBV7-3, the J call TRBJ2-2; TRBD1 is a possible D gene (5 bases). The V gene's germline CDR1 is SGHTA and CDR2 FQGTGA. Trimming took off 1 base at V and 2 bases at J, with 8 bases between the two ends. CDR3 length equals 15 residues. The CDR3 is CASSLSQGNTGELFF. The CDR3 DNA reads as TGTGCCAGCAGCTTAAGTCAGGGCAACACCGGGGAGCTGTTTTTT.

The chain recombines TRBV14 with TRBJ2-7, with TRBD2 matching 9 bases. Trimming took 7 bases from V and 1 from J; bases not matched to a gene: 11. The CDR3 has 16 residues. Per the germline V gene, CDR1 is SGHDN and CDR2 is FVKESK. For the CDR3, the DNA is TGTGCCAGCAACGTAGGAAGGCGGGGGGGATCCTACGAGCAGTACTTC. Encoded protein: CASNVGRRGGSYEQYF.

The V gene is TRBV6-5, the J gene TRBJ2-1; 7 bases line up with TRBD2. This CDR3 is built from 13 residues. The germline V gene encodes CDR1 MNHEY and CDR2 SVGAGI. V lost 8 bases to trimming and J lost 4 bases; unmatched junction nucleotides: 5. The CDR3 DNA reads TGTGCCAGCCGACTAGCTACATACAATGAGCAGTTCTTC. Its translation: CASRLATYNEQFF.

The rearrangement links TRBV2 to TRBJ1-1, with 8 bases lining up with TRBD1. CDR3 size: 16 residues. Trimming at V came to 6 bases and at J to 0 bases, leaving 9 bases not matched to a gene. Germline values: CDR1 SNHLY, CDR2 FYNNEI. The CDR3 here is CASSRGLNFMNTEAFF. The CDR3 DNA reads TGTGCCAGCAGCAGGGGGCTAAATTTTATGAACACTGAAGCTTTCTTT.

V usage is TRBV19 and J usage is TRBJ2-2; 9 positions match TRBD2. There are 16 residues in the CDR3. Looked up from germline, CDR1 is LNHDA and CDR2 is SQIVND (reference sequence). With V trimmed by 11 bases and J by 3 bases, 13 bases remained unmatched. This CDR3 reads CACRGSGSPYTGELFF. The CDR3 DNA reads TGTGCCTGCCGTGGTAGCGGGAGCCCTTACACCGGGGAGCTGTTTTTT.

CDR3: CASSGDSNEQFF. CDR3 nucleotides: TGTGCCAGCAGCGGTGACAGCAATGAGCAGTTCTTC. V is TRBV3-1 (or the pseudogene TRBV3-2) and J is TRBJ2-1, with a tentative D call TRBD1 (5 bases). The CDR3 runs to 12 residues. Trimming cost V 5 bases and J 6 bases, with 8 bases left between them. CDR1 LGHDT and CDR2 YNNKEL come from the germline V gene (reference sequence).

This clone came up a few times. The chain combines TRBV19 with TRBJ1-1; D unclear. The CDR3 has 13 residues. CDR1 and CDR2 from the germline V gene are LNHDA and SQIVND (reference sequence). With 7 bases removed from V and 4 bases from J, the gap between germline ends came to 13 bases. DNA for the CDR3: TGTGCCAGTAAACCGTACGCGAGCACTGAAGCTTTCTTT. Protein product: CASKPYASTEAFF. Variable domain in full (rest from reference TRBV19 and TRBJ1-1): DGGITQSPKYLFRKEGQNVTLSCEQNLNHDAMYWYRQDPGQGLRLIYYSQIVNDFQKGDIAEGYSVSREKKESFPLTVTSAQKNPTAFYLCASKPYASTEAFFGQGTRLTVV.

The CDR3 sequence is CASTPPLSAGELFF. CDR3 bases: TGTGCCAGCACCCCCCCCCTGTCCGCCGGGGAGCTGTTTTTT. The chain links TRBV6-2 or TRBV6-3 to TRBJ2-2; no clear D. The CDR3 is made up of 14 amino acids. The germline CDR1 and CDR2 sequences are MNHEY and SVGEGT. The V and J ends lost 7 bases and 6 bases respectively, with 15 bases between them.

The CDR3: CASSPEVNYGYTF. CDR3 nucleotides: TGCGCCAGTTCCCCGGAGGTTAACTATGGCTACACCTTC. J is TRBJ1-2 and V is TRBV5-1; D is uncertain. V was pared by 8 bases and J by 1 base, with 12 bases between. CDR1 is SGHRS and CDR2 is YFSETQ in the germline V gene. The CDR3 spans 13 residues.

CDR3 bases: TGCGCCAGCAGCCAAGTAATCAAGTGGGGGGATGGCTACACCTTC. This translates into CASSQVIKWGDGYTF. This chain connects TRBV4-1 to TRBJ1-2; a weak D match, TRBD1 (5 bases). V gave up 1 base and J gave up 6 bases, with 15 bases separating them. The V gene's germline CDR1 is MGHRA and CDR2 YSYEKL. This CDR3 is built from 15 residues.

The chain links TRBV5-1 to TRBJ2-3; 11 nucleotides line up with TRBD2. The V gene end was trimmed by 3 bases and the J gene end by 5 bases; junction bases not matched to a gene: 8. From germline, CDR1 is SGHRS and CDR2 YFSETQ. The CDR3 has 16 residues. CDR3 in DNA: TGCGCCAGCAGCTGGGGTAGCGGGGGGGCTGGAGATACGCAGTATTTT. Translating gives CASSWGSGGAGDTQYF. The variable domain in full, completed from reference TRBV5-1 and TRBJ2-3, reads KAGVTQTPRYLIKTRGQQVTLSCSPISGHRSVSWYQQTPGQGLQFLFEYFSETQRNKGNFPGRFSGRQFSNSRSEMNVSTLELGDSALYLCASSWGSGGAGDTQYFGPGTRLTVL.

The chain recombines TRBV5-8 with TRBJ2-5; 8 bases are shared with TRBD2. There are 15 residues in the CDR3. CDR1 is SGHTS, CDR2 YDEGEE, per germline. V was clipped by 7 bases and J by 4 bases; unmatched bases: 12. The CDR3: CASGNDGTRGETQYF. In DNA form, the CDR3 reads TGTGCCAGCGGAAACGACGGGACTAGAGGAGAGACCCAGTACTTC.

J is TRBJ2-7 and V is TRBV5-5, with 15 bases that match TRBD2. The CDR3 has 16 residues. Germline assignment: CDR1 SGHKS and CDR2 YYEKEE (reference sequence). The junction had 3 bases not matched to a gene; V was cut back by 3 bases and J by 2 bases. This CDR3 reads CASSSGLAGGTYEQYF. The DNA of the CDR3 is TGTGCCAGCAGCTCGGGACTAGCGGGGGGAACCTACGAGCAGTACTTC.

This chain connects TRBV19 to TRBJ2-7; D possibly corresponds to TRBD1 (6 bases). Germline V gene sequence: CDR1 LNHDA, CDR2 SQIVND (reference sequence). Between the trimmed V and J ends, which lost 3 bases and 11 bases, there was a span of 14 bases. CDR3 length equals 12 residues. The CDR3 here is CASSIFGTLEYF. DNA of the CDR3: TGTGCCAGTAGTATTTTTGGGACACTGGAGTACTTC.

V and J are TRBV6-5 and TRBJ2-3; 10 nucleotides align to TRBD2. From germline, CDR1 is MNHEY and CDR2 SVGAGI. Unmatched junction bases numbered 6, after V lost 6 bases and J lost 9 bases. The CDR3 loop spans 13 amino acids. The CDR3, as DNA: TGTGCCAGCAGACTAGCGGGGTCAGCAACGCAGTATTTT. Residues: CASRLAGSATQYF.

This clone was counted a few times. The rearrangement joins TRBV30 to TRBJ1-5, with D perhaps TRBD1 (6 bases). The CDR3 loop spans 14 amino acids. Germline CDR1 GTSNPN, CDR2 SVGIG (reference sequence). Trimming shortened V by 4 bases and J by 2 bases, and 12 bases separated the two germline ends. CDR3 in amino acids: CAWTTGFGNQPQHF. The CDR3, as DNA: TGTGCCTGGACTACAGGGTTCGGCAATCAGCCCCAGCATTTT.

The J gene is TRBJ2-7, the V gene TRBV20-1, with 10 bases that match TRBD1. Per the germline V gene, CDR1 is DFQATT and CDR2 is SNEGSKA (reference sequence). This CDR3 has 12 amino acids. V shed 3 bases, J shed 9 bases, and the junction held 5 bases outside the gene matches. CDR3 in amino acids: CSASGQGEVQYF. DNA of the CDR3: TGCAGTGCTAGTGGACAGGGGGAGGTGCAGTACTTC.

The gene calls are TRBV29-1 and TRBJ2-7; weak D call: TRBD2 (5 bases). This CDR3 is built from 13 residues. V lost 3 bases, J lost 7 bases, and 16 bases lay in between. Germline lookup yields CDR1 SQVTM and CDR2 ANQGSEA. CDR3 residues: CSVEGRGFQEQYF. The CDR3, as DNA: TGCAGCGTTGAGGGCCGGGGTTTTCAAGAGCAGTACTTC.

This chain uses TRBV28 with TRBJ1-4; possibly TRBD1 for D (6 bases). V was shortened by 11 bases and J by 5 bases, with 12 bases between the two germline ends. CDR1 is MDHEN, CDR2 SYDVKM, per germline. This CDR3 spans 12 amino acids. Here the CDR3 reads CAGQGSNEKLFF. CDR3 DNA: TGTGCCGGTCAGGGGTCGAATGAAAAACTGTTTTTT.

V and J are TRBV29-1 and TRBJ2-5; no clear D. This CDR3 comprises 11 residues. Between the trimmed V and J ends, which lost 4 bases and 7 bases, there was a span of 10 bases. Germline-derived CDR1 and CDR2 are SQVTM and ANQGSEA. Here the CDR3 DNA reads TGCAGCGTTGCAGTGCATGGGACCCAGTACTTC. Protein sequence: CSVAVHGTQYF.

This clone has a count of ten or more. The genes are TRBV6-2 or TRBV6-3 and TRBJ1-1; 9 bases map to TRBD1. Trimming removed 5 bases from V and 4 bases from J; junction bases left unmatched: 5. Germline V CDR1 and CDR2: MNHEY, SVGEGT. The CDR3 is made up of 14 amino acids. The CDR3 region has the DNA TGTGCCAGCAGTACCATGGGACAGGGCACTGAAGCTTTCTTT. As protein: CASSTMGQGTEAFF.

This clone was observed a few times. The rearrangement uses TRBV7-3 and TRBJ1-6; D perhaps matches TRBD1 (6 bases). The CDR3 has 13 amino acids. Germline loops: CDR1 SGHTA, CDR2 FQGTGA. V dropped 4 bases and J dropped 7 bases, with 8 bases sitting between them. The chain's CDR3 is CASSSTGNSPLHF. As DNA, the CDR3 is TGTGCCAGCAGCTCTACAGGGAATTCACCCCTCCACTTT.

The V gene is TRBV7-2, the J gene TRBJ2-1, with a tentative D call TRBD2 (5 bases). The CDR3 is 14 amino acids. The V end lost 2 bases, the J end lost 3 bases, and 8 bases lay between the germline ends. The germline V gene encodes CDR1 SGHTA and CDR2 FQGNSA. CDR3: CASSLRGNYNEQFF. CDR3 DNA sequence: TGTGCCAGCAGCTTACGGGGAAACTACAATGAGCAGTTCTTC.